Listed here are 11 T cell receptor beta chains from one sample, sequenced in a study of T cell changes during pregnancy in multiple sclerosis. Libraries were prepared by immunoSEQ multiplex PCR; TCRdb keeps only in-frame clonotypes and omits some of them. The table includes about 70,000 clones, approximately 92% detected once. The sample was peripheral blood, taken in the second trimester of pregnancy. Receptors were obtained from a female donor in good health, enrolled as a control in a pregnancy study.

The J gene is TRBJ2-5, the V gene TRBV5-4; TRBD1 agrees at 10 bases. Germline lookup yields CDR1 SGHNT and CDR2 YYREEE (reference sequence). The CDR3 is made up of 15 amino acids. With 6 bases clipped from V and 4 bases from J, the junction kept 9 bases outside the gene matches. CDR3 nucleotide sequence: TGTGCCAGCACCCTCCGACAGGGGGCAACAGAGACCCAGTACTTC. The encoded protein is CASTLRQGATETQYF.

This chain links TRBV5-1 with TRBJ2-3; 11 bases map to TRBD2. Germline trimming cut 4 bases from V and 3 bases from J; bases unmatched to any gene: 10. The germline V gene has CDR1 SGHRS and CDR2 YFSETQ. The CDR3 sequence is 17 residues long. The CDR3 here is CASSPPGLAGGTDTQYF. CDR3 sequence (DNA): TGCGCCAGCAGCCCCCCCGGACTAGCGGGTGGTACAGATACGCAGTATTTT.

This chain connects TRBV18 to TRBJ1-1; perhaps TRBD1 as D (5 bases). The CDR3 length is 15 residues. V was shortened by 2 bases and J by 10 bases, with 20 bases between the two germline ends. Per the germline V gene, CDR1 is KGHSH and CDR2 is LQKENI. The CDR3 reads CASSPEGTPSGGAFF. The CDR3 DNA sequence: TGTGCCAGCTCACCAGAGGGGACCCCATCGGGGGGAGCTTTCTTT.

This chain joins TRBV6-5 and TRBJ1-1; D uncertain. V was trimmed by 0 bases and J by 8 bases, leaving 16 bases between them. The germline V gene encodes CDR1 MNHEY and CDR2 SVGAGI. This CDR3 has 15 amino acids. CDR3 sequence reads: CASSYSSNAWAEAFF. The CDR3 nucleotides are TGTGCCAGCAGTTACTCGAGTAACGCTTGGGCCGAAGCTTTCTTT.

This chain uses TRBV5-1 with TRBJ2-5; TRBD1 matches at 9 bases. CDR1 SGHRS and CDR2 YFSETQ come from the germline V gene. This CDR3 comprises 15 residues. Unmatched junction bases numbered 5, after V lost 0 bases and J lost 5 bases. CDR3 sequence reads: CASSLEGQGRETQYF. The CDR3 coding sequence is TGCGCCAGCAGCTTGGAGGGACAGGGAAGGGAGACCCAGTACTTC.

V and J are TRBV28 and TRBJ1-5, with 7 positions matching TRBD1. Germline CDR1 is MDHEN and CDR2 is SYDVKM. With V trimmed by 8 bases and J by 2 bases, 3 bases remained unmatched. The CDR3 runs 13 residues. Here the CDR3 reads CASRGQGNQPQHF. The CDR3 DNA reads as TGTGCCAGCCGAGGACAGGGCAATCAGCCCCAGCATTTT.

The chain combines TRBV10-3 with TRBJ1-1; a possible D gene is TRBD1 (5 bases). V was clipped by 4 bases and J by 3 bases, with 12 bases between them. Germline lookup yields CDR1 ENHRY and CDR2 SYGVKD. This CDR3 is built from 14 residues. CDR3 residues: CAISVRGRDTEAFF. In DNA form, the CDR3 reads TGTGCCATCAGTGTCCGGGGGAGGGACACTGAAGCTTTCTTT.

CDR3 loop: CASSVQGANYGYTF. In nucleotides, the CDR3 is TGTGCCAGCAGCGTACAGGGGGCGAACTATGGCTACACCTTC. This chain connects TRBV7-2 to TRBJ1-2; 9 bases agree with TRBD1. The CDR3 runs 14 residues. Germline assignment: CDR1 SGHTA and CDR2 FQGNSA. The V and J ends lost 5 bases and 2 bases, in that order; junction bases with no gene match: 3.

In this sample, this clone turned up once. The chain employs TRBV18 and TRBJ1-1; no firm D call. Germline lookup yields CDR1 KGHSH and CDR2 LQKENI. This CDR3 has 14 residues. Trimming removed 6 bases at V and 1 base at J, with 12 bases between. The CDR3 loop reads CASSPPVANTEAFF. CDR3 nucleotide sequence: TGTGCCAGCTCCCCGCCCGTGGCGAACACTGAAGCTTTCTTT.

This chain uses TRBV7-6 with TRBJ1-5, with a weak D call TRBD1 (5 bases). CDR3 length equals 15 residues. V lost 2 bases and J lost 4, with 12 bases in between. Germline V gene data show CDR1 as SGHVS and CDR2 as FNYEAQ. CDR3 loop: CASSLSQGQNQPQHF. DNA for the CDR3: TGTGCCAGCAGCTTAAGTCAGGGTCAAAATCAGCCCCAGCATTTT.

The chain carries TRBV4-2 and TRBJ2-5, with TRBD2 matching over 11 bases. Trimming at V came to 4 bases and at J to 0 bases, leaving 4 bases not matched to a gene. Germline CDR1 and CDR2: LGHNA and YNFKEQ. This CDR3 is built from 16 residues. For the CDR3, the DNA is TGTGCCAGCAGCCCCGTAGCGGGGGGGTACCAAGAGACCCAGTACTTC. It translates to CASSPVAGGYQETQYF.